The 27 T cell receptor beta chains in this list originate from one sample, sequenced in a study of blood T cell repertoires in COVID-19. Clones were read by immunoSEQ multiplex PCR, and TCRdb kept only the in-frame ones, dropping some. The sample yields about 95,000 clones, roughly 80% seen once. Sequencing was performed on peripheral blood. The receptors originated from a man older than 75 with active or convalescent COVID-19.

The chain is built from TRBV19 and TRBJ1-2, with TRBD1 matching 7 bases. The CDR3 consists of 13 residues. With 9 bases clipped from V and 8 bases from J, the junction kept 12 bases outside the gene matches. Germline V lookup: CDR1 LNHDA, CDR2 SQIVND (reference sequence). CDR3 protein: CASRERQGDGYTF. In nucleotides, the CDR3 is TGTGCCAGCAGGGAAAGACAGGGTGACGGCTACACCTTC. The variable domain in full, with the rest retrieved from reference TRBV19 and TRBJ1-2, is DGGITQSPKYLFRKEGQNVTLSCEQNLNHDAMYWYRQDPGQGLRLIYYSQIVNDFQKGDIAEGYSVSREKKESFPLTVTSAQKNPTAFYLCASRERQGDGYTFGSGTRLTVV.

The V call is TRBV7-2, the J call TRBJ1-1; D is unresolved. The CDR3 is 14 amino acids. The germline gives CDR1 SGHTA, CDR2 FQGNSA. Trimming left V 1 base short and J 3 bases short, with 9 bases between. The CDR3 spells CASSLVPGDTEAFF. For the CDR3, the DNA is TGTGCCAGCAGCTTAGTCCCAGGCGACACTGAAGCTTTCTTT.

The rearrangement links TRBV27 to TRBJ2-1; D not certain. Trimming stripped 6 bases from V and 7 bases from J, with 10 bases between. Germline values: CDR1 MNHEY, CDR2 SMNVEV (reference sequence). This CDR3 is built from 12 residues. CDR3 amino acids: CASRSSGNEQFF. Written as DNA, the CDR3 is TGTGCCAGCAGGTCCTCGGGTAATGAGCAGTTCTTC.

The chain uses TRBV19 and TRBJ2-5; 7 bases map to TRBD2. V lost 3 bases, J lost 2 bases, and 3 bases stayed unmatched. The CDR3 has 14 residues. Germline assignment: CDR1 LNHDA and CDR2 SQIVND (reference sequence). The CDR3 DNA follows: TGTGCCAGTAGTATGGGGGGGGTACAAGAGACCCAGTACTTC. This encodes CASSMGGVQETQYF.

The V and J genes are TRBV15 and TRBJ2-7; 7 positions agree with TRBD2. The V gene's germline CDR1 is LNHNV and CDR2 YYDKDF (reference sequence). CDR3 length: 13 amino acids. With V trimmed by 3 bases and J by 3 bases, 2 bases remained unmatched. The CDR3, as DNA: TGTGCCACCAGCAGGGCTAGCGGCTACGAGCAGTACTTC. The encoded protein is CATSRASGYEQYF.

This chain connects TRBV7-9 to TRBJ1-2; a possible D gene is TRBD1 (6 bases). This CDR3 comprises 13 residues. Trimming cost V 1 base and J 6 bases, with 9 bases left between them. Germline assignment: CDR1 SEHNR and CDR2 FQNEAQ (reference sequence). CDR3 in amino acids: CASSLVQGNGYTF. The CDR3 DNA reads TGTGCCAGCAGCTTAGTACAGGGTAATGGCTACACCTTC.

The chain employs TRBV6-5 and TRBJ2-5, with a tentative D call TRBD1 (6 bases). The germline CDR1 and CDR2 sequences are MNHEY and SVGAGI. The CDR3 runs to 15 residues. V lost 1 base to trimming and J lost 1 base, with 10 bases between them. The CDR3 nucleotides are TGTGCCAGCAGTTACTACGGGACACCCCAAGAGACCCAGTACTTC. Its translation: CASSYYGTPQETQYF.

The chain combines TRBV5-1 with TRBJ2-6; 8 nucleotides line up with TRBD1. The CDR3 has 17 residues. V shed 3 bases, J shed 1 base, and the junction held 6 bases outside the gene matches. Looked up from germline, CDR1 is SGHRS and CDR2 is YFSETQ. The CDR3 region has the DNA TGCGCCAGCAGCTGGACAGGGTTGGGTTCTGGGGCCAACGTCCTGACTTTC. It is translated as CASSWTGLGSGANVLTF.

This rearrangement joins TRBV10-3 to TRBJ2-5, with 10 positions matching TRBD2. CDR1 and CDR2 (germline): ENHRY, SYGVKD. V lost 0 bases to trimming and J lost 5 bases; unmatched junction nucleotides: 9. The CDR3 consists of 17 residues. The CDR3 nucleotides read TGTGCCATCAGTGAGTCTGGACTAGCGGCAAACGGGGAGACCCAGTACTTC. As protein: CAISESGLAANGETQYF.

The chain is built from TRBV6-5 and TRBJ2-1; TRBD1 matches 7 bases. The germline gives CDR1 MNHEY, CDR2 SVGAGI. Trimming at V came to 6 bases and at J to 9 bases, leaving 5 bases not matched to a gene. This CDR3 comprises 12 residues. This CDR3 is CASRRGGPEQFF. Here the CDR3 DNA reads TGTGCCAGCAGAAGAGGGGGCCCTGAGCAGTTCTTC.

The V and J genes are TRBV6-5 and TRBJ1-6, with D possibly TRBD1 on 6 matching bases. This CDR3 region has 12 residues. V was clipped by 6 bases and J by 10 bases, with 10 bases between them. Per the germline V gene, CDR1 is MNHEY and CDR2 is SVGAGI. This CDR3 is CASSQRGSPLHF. CDR3 coding DNA: TGTGCCAGCAGCCAAAGGGGGTCACCCCTCCACTTT.

The rearrangement uses TRBV5-5 and TRBJ1-3; 11 bases agree with TRBD1. Per germline, CDR1 SGHKS and CDR2 YYEKEE (reference sequence). The CDR3 is 17 residues long. The V segment lost 2 bases and the J segment 0 bases; nucleotides outside the gene matches: 4. CDR3 nucleotide sequence: TGTGCCAGCAGCTTCGGACAGGGGGCGGCCTCTGGAAACACCATATATTTT. As protein: CASSFGQGAASGNTIYF. Based on the CDR3 plus reference TRBV5-5 and TRBJ1-3, the full variable domain is DAGVTQSPTHLIKTRGQQVTLRCSPISGHKSVSWYQQVLGQGPQFIFQYYEKEERGRGNFPDRFSARQFPNYSSELNVNALLLGDSALYLCASSFGQGAASGNTIYFGEGSWLTVV.

The genes are TRBV25-1 and TRBJ1-2; the D is unclear. CDR1 is MGHDK and CDR2 is SYGVNS in the germline V gene. CDR3 size: 15 residues. Trimming left V 4 bases short and J 2 bases short, with 14 bases between. The CDR3 nucleotides read TGTGCCAGCAGTGGGCCCCGGGAGGGAAACTATGGCTACACCTTC. The encoded protein is CASSGPREGNYGYTF.

V and J are TRBV20-1 and TRBJ2-5; D may be TRBD1 (5 bases). The germline V gene encodes CDR1 DFQATT and CDR2 SNEGSKA (reference sequence). This CDR3 contains 11 residues. V lost 5 bases and J lost 2, with 6 bases in between. The CDR3 nucleotides are TGCAGTGCTGCAGGGCAAGAGACCCAGTACTTC. Encoded protein: CSAAGQETQYF.

This clone was counted a single time. This chain joins TRBV10-3 and TRBJ1-4, with 8 bases aligning to TRBD1. V was pared by 2 bases and J by 7 bases, with 0 bases of the junction left unmatched. The CDR3 spans 13 residues. CDR1 is ENHRY and CDR2 is SYGVKD in the germline V gene. CDR3 bases: TGTGCCATCAGTGAGACAGGGGGTGAAAAACTGTTTTTT. It codes for CAISETGGEKLFF.

The chain links TRBV2 to TRBJ1-1, with a weak D call TRBD1 (5 bases). CDR1 is SNHLY and CDR2 is FYNNEI in the germline V gene. V lost 2 bases and J lost 10, with 11 bases in between. The CDR3 loop spans 12 amino acids. CDR3 DNA: TGTGCCAGCAGTGAACGGGGGTTGGGAGCTTTCTTT. Its protein is CASSERGLGAFF.

This clone has a handful of counts. The chain joins TRBV24-1 to TRBJ2-7; 7 bases are a match to TRBD1. CDR3 length equals 16 residues. The V gene end was trimmed by 3 bases and the J gene end by 2 bases; junction bases not matched to a gene: 9. The germline CDR1 and CDR2 sequences are KGHDR and SFDVKD. The CDR3 coding sequence is TGTGCCACCAGTGATGACAGACAGGGCCCCCCCTACGAGCAGTACTTC. Residues: CATSDDRQGPPYEQYF.

The chain uses TRBV6-1 and TRBJ2-6, with D possibly being TRBD1 (5 bases). This CDR3 spans 14 amino acids. Between the trimmed V and J ends, which lost 2 bases and 3 bases, there was a span of 5 bases. Germline CDR1 is MNHNS and CDR2 is SASEGT. For the CDR3, the DNA is TGTGCCAGCAGTGAAAGGGGTGGGGCCAACGTCCTGACTTTC. Protein sequence: CASSERGGANVLTF.

The sample holds one count of this clone. This chain uses TRBV6-5 with TRBJ1-1; tentative D call: TRBD1 (5 bases). V was clipped by 7 bases and J by 4 bases, with 19 bases between them. Germline lookup yields CDR1 MNHEY and CDR2 SVGAGI. This CDR3 comprises 15 residues. The CDR3 DNA reads TGTGCCAGCACTTGGGGTCCTCAGGGTGGCACTGAAGCTTTCTTT. Its protein is CASTWGPQGGTEAFF.

V and J are TRBV28 and TRBJ2-7; D is possibly TRBD1 (6 bases). The CDR3 is 14 residues long. Trimming removed 7 bases at V and 5 bases at J, with 18 bases between. Germline CDR1 and CDR2: MDHEN and SYDVKM. The CDR3 protein is CASTPQGRRNEQYF. DNA of the CDR3: TGTGCCAGCACCCCCCAGGGGCGCCGGAACGAGCAGTACTTC.

The chain joins TRBV7-6 to TRBJ1-2, with no clear D. CDR3 length: 13 amino acids. Trimming pared 5 bases from V and 7 bases from J, leaving 14 bases between. Germline lookup yields CDR1 SGHVS and CDR2 FNYEAQ. CDR3 sequence (DNA): TGTGCCAGCAGCCCCTCCCGGGAGGGTGGCTACACCTTC. Its translation is CASSPSREGGYTF.

The chain recombines TRBV19 with TRBJ1-1; TRBD1 is a possible D gene (5 bases). CDR3 length equals 14 residues. CDR1 and CDR2 (germline): LNHDA, SQIVND (reference sequence). V was trimmed by 0 bases and J by 3 bases, leaving 8 bases between them. The CDR3 region is CASSIDREDTEAFF. CDR3 in DNA: TGTGCCAGTAGTATAGACAGGGAGGACACTGAAGCTTTCTTT.

The J gene is TRBJ2-6, the V gene TRBV5-1, with D unclear. Trimming took 4 bases from V and 12 from J, leaving 11 bases between them. CDR3 length: 12 residues. Germline V CDR1 and CDR2: SGHRS, YFSETQ. In DNA form, the CDR3 reads TGCGCCAGCAGCACCGACTTCGGCGTCCTGACTTTC. This codes for CASSTDFGVLTF. Full variable domain (outside the CDR3, taken from reference TRBV5-1 and TRBJ2-6): KAGVTQTPRYLIKTRGQQVTLSCSPISGHRSVSWYQQTPGQGLQFLFEYFSETQRNKGNFPGRFSGRQFSNSRSEMNVSTLELGDSALYLCASSTDFGVLTFGAGSRLTVL.

CDR3 in DNA: TGTGCCAGCAGCTTAGGACAGACCCGTCCCCCCACCTTC. Translated, it gives CASSLGQTRPPTF. The chain recombines TRBV11-2 with TRBJ1-2; D may be TRBD1 (5 bases). V lost 1 base, J lost 13 bases, and 16 bases lay in between. Germline lookup yields CDR1 SGHAT and CDR2 FQNNGV. This CDR3 spans 13 amino acids.

The V and J genes are TRBV10-3 and TRBJ1-2, with 9 bases fitting TRBD1. J lost 5 bases, V lost 11 bases, and 15 bases had no gene match. The germline V gene encodes CDR1 ENHRY and CDR2 SYGVKD. This CDR3 is 15 amino acids long. The DNA for the CDR3 is TGTGCCTCCAGGGGACAGGGAGAGATCCTATATGGCTACACCTTC. Residues: CASRGQGEILYGYTF.

The V gene is TRBV6-6, the J gene TRBJ2-2, with 10 bases fitting TRBD2. The CDR3 runs 16 residues. Germline-derived CDR1 and CDR2 are MNHNY and SVGAGI (reference sequence). V lost 2 bases to trimming and J lost 3 bases; unmatched junction nucleotides: 3. CDR3 in DNA: TGTGCCAGCAGTTACGCGGGACTAGCGTACACCGGGGAGCTGTTTTTT. Translating it yields CASSYAGLAYTGELFF.

The chain joins TRBV7-6 to TRBJ1-1, with 7 bases identical to TRBD1. The CDR3 is 13 amino acids. The J segment lost 6 bases and the V segment lost 5 bases, leaving 6 bases of the junction unmatched. CDR1 is SGHVS, CDR2 FNYEAQ, per germline. This CDR3 is CASSADRASEAFF. The CDR3, as DNA: TGTGCCAGCAGCGCAGACAGGGCTTCTGAAGCTTTCTTT.